The rows below give T cell receptor beta chains drawn from one sample of a study of early T cells in non-severe SARS-CoV-2 infection. TCRdb re-called the 5' RACE reads through MiXCR, storing one row per CDR3 protein. The sample has roughly 71,000 distinct CDR3 sequences, approximately 13% seen once. The sample consisted of whole blood. Receptors were obtained from an adult who was a healthcare worker with PCR-confirmed SARS-CoV-2 infection or an uninfected control (not recorded which). The CDR3 runs from the conserved cysteine through the conserved F or W. The D gene is left open where the match is weak. Only part of the rows carry a size: once, few, many, or a class if the clone is expanded.

clone size: NA
V gene: TRBV20-1
D gene: TRBD2
J gene: TRBJ2-2
CDR3 DNA: TGCAGTGCCCAACTAGCGGGGGTGGACACCGGGGAGCTGTTTTTT
CDR3 protein: CSAQLAGVDTGELFF

clone size: few
V gene: TRBV25-1
D gene: NA
J gene: TRBJ1-1
CDR3 DNA: TGTGCCAGCAGTGGGGGGAGGGCTGAAGCTTTCTTT
CDR3 protein: CASSGGRAEAFF

clone size: NA
V gene: TRBV5-1
D gene: NA
J gene: TRBJ1-3
CDR3 DNA: TGCGCCAGCAGCTTGGCAGGGGAATCTGGAAACACCATATATTTT
CDR3 protein: CASSLAGESGNTIYF

clone size: many
V gene: TRBV29-1
D gene: NA
J gene: TRBJ2-2
CDR3 DNA: TGCAGCGTTGTTGGGGGGAACACCGGGGAGCTGTTTTTT
CDR3 protein: CSVVGGNTGELFF

clone size: many
V gene: TRBV7-2
D gene: NA
J gene: TRBJ1-5
CDR3 DNA: TGTGCCAGCAGCTTAGCGAGAACAGGGACCCAGCATTTT
CDR3 protein: CASSLARTGTQHF

clone size: many
V gene: TRBV11-2
D gene: NA
J gene: TRBJ2-3
CDR3 DNA: TGTGCCAGCAAAAATTTCAGAGGGGGCACAGATACGCAGTATTTT
CDR3 protein: CASKNFRGGTDTQYF

clone size: many
V gene: TRBV7-2
D gene: NA
J gene: TRBJ2-5
CDR3 DNA: TGTGCCAGCAGCTCTCACCCGGGAGACGAGGAGACCCAGTACTTC
CDR3 protein: CASSSHPGDEETQYF

clone size: NA
V gene: TRBV20-1
D gene: TRBD2
J gene: TRBJ2-7
CDR3 DNA: TGCAGTGCTACGGGGGGGCAGGTTTACGAGCAGTACTTC
CDR3 protein: CSATGGQVYEQYF

clone size: many
V gene: TRBV5-1
D gene: TRBD1
J gene: TRBJ2-5
CDR3 DNA: TGCGCCAGCAGTCGATTGGGACAGGGGGCAGAAGAGACCCAGTACTTC
CDR3 protein: CASSRLGQGAEETQYF

clone size: NA
V gene: TRBV20-1
D gene: NA
J gene: TRBJ2-5
CDR3 DNA: TGCAGTGCTAGGATGGGATCTGAAGAGACCCAGTACTTC
CDR3 protein: CSARMGSEETQYF

clone size: many
V gene: TRBV7-9
D gene: NA
J gene: TRBJ1-4
CDR3 DNA: TGTGCCAGCAGCTTAGGTTTGGGGAACGATGAAAAACTGTTTTTT
CDR3 protein: CASSLGLGNDEKLFF

clone size: NA
V gene: TRBV10-1
D gene: NA
J gene: TRBJ2-1
CDR3 DNA: TGCGCCAGCAGCGGGGCTAGCAGCAATGAGCAGTTCTTC
CDR3 protein: CASSGASSNEQFF

clone size: few
V gene: TRBV19
D gene: NA
J gene: TRBJ2-1
CDR3 DNA: TGTGCCAGTAGTCTGGGGGGAGTTGGAAATGAGCAGTTCTTC
CDR3 protein: CASSLGGVGNEQFF

clone size: many
V gene: TRBV2
D gene: NA
J gene: TRBJ1-6
CDR3 DNA: TGTGCCAGAAGAGCGACAGGCAATTCACCCCTCCACTTT
CDR3 protein: CARRATGNSPLHF

clone size: many
V gene: TRBV5-1
D gene: TRBD1
J gene: TRBJ1-1
CDR3 DNA: TGCGCCAGCAGCCGGGACAGGGGAGTTGGTGATTCGGACACTGAAGCTTTCTTT
CDR3 protein: CASSRDRGVGDSDTEAFF

clone size: many
V gene: TRBV2
D gene: TRBD1
J gene: TRBJ1-2
CDR3 DNA: TGTGCCAGCAGTTCGGGACAGGACTATGGCTACACCTTC
CDR3 protein: CASSSGQDYGYTF

clone size: many
V gene: TRBV28
D gene: TRBD2
J gene: TRBJ2-1
CDR3 DNA: TGTGCCAGCTCCCCAGCGGGAGACCACAATGAGCAGTTCTTC
CDR3 protein: CASSPAGDHNEQFF

clone size: few
V gene: TRBV14
D gene: NA
J gene: TRBJ1-6
CDR3 DNA: TGTGCCAGCAGCCAACACAGCTATAATTCACCCCTCCACTTT
CDR3 protein: CASSQHSYNSPLHF

clone size: NA
V gene: TRBV5-1
D gene: NA
J gene: TRBJ2-7
CDR3 DNA: TGCGCCAGCACCGATACAGGGCCCGGAGTCGAGCAGTACTTC
CDR3 protein: CASTDTGPGVEQYF

clone size: many
V gene: TRBV20-1
D gene: TRBD1
J gene: TRBJ1-2
CDR3 DNA: TGCAGTGCCGGAAGCCAGGGGGCGGGCGGCTACACCTTC
CDR3 protein: CSAGSQGAGGYTF

clone size: many
V gene: TRBV7-6
D gene: TRBD2
J gene: TRBJ2-5
CDR3 DNA: TGTGCCAGCAGCTTATTCGGTAGCGGGGGAGAGACCCAGTACTTC
CDR3 protein: CASSLFGSGGETQYF

clone size: NA
V gene: TRBV20-1
D gene: NA
J gene: TRBJ1-2
CDR3 DNA: TGCAGTGCTAGCAACCAGGGCTATGGCTACACCTTC
CDR3 protein: CSASNQGYGYTF